The rows below give T cell receptor beta chains drawn from one sample of a study of blood T cell repertoires in COVID-19. Generated by immunoSEQ multiplex PCR, the TCRdb table keeps only in-frame clones and is missing some. The repertoire has around 450,000 clones, approximately 90% of them found once; the top ten carry under 0.85%. Sequenced input: PBMCs or T cells enriched from blood (not recorded which). The receptor set was obtained from a woman aged 18-29 years who had recovered from COVID-19. Both conserved end residues are trimmed from each CDR3.

V gene,CDR3 protein
TRBV5-4,ASSPDRNYGYT
TRBV30,AWSYGQGADGYT
TRBV6-1,ASSEWKTGGVKAEAF
TRBV6-4,ASKGGGPPKSYEQY
TRBV5-1,ASSLGVRAVEGYT
TRBV12-3/TRBV12-4,ASRRTGDTEAF
TRBV9,ASSLPGGGANVLT
TRBV3-1/TRBV3-2,ASSQRASGGLDTQY
TRBV7-6,ASSFIRDRGTGANVLT
TRBV7-8,ASSPGTRHSPLH
TRBV7-6,ASSLARSGGAETQY
TRBV4-1,ASSQKGGEKNYGYT
TRBV5-4,ASSPDRDDEQY
TRBV7-8,ASSHNPNYGYT
TRBV19,ASSILRNQPQH
TRBV29-1,SVAQGIHSYGYT
TRBV6-5,ASSYLPRGGTEAF
TRBV19,ASTLSGGQHFTDTQY
TRBV24-1,ATSDTSGVRATDTQY
TRBV4-1,ASSHSAGIPYNEQF
TRBV28,ASSPRGRSYT
TRBV28,ASSPGGREDYGYT
TRBV20-1,SASSGGHNEQF
TRBV6-5,ASSLRTGENEQY